Following are 14 T cell receptor beta chains from one sample sequenced in a study of T cell changes during pregnancy in multiple sclerosis. Clones were sequenced by immunoSEQ multiplex PCR, and TCRdb holds only the in-frame ones, with some missing. The repertoire holds around 70,000 clones, with 91% as singletons. The sequencing used peripheral blood, collected in the second trimester of pregnancy. The receptors shown here come from a female donor with multiple sclerosis, enrolled in a pregnancy study.

The chain carries TRBV18 and TRBJ1-1; D uncertain. Between the trimmed V and J ends, which lost 4 bases and 8 bases, there was a span of 17 bases. Germline V CDR1 and CDR2: KGHSH, LQKENI. This CDR3 is built from 14 residues. The CDR3: CASSRLPLASEAFF. The CDR3 DNA follows: TGTGCCAGCTCACGGTTGCCTCTGGCTTCCGAAGCTTTCTTT.

This sequence joins TRBV7-6 and TRBJ1-1; 7 bases agree with TRBD1. This CDR3 is built from 12 residues. The germline CDR1 and CDR2 sequences are SGHVS and FNYEAQ. V dropped 8 bases and J dropped 10; count of bases not matched to a gene: 10. The CDR3 DNA follows: TGTGCCAGCGGCCACCGACAGGGTACAGCTTTCTTT. Protein product: CASGHRQGTAFF.

V is TRBV4-3 and J is TRBJ2-4; 7 bases are a match to TRBD1. The CDR3 is made up of 16 amino acids. CDR1 LGHNA and CDR2 YSLEER come from the germline V gene. V trimming: 4 bases; J trimming: 0 bases; junction bases outside the gene matches: 6. The CDR3 region has the DNA TGCGCCAGCAGCCCGGTTGGGACAGTAGCCAAAAACATTCAGTACTTC. Amino acids: CASSPVGTVAKNIQYF.

A note on this clone: Other DNA sequences in this specimen translate into the identical CDR3. The chain carries TRBV19 and TRBJ1-2; D unresolved. The CDR3 has 14 residues. Trimming pared 8 bases from V and 5 bases from J, leaving 18 bases between. Germline V gene data show CDR1 as LNHDA and CDR2 as SQIVND (reference sequence). The CDR3 nucleotides are TGTGCCAGTCACTTCAGCGGGATACAATATGGCTACACCTTC. Protein product: CASHFSGIQYGYTF.

The gene calls are TRBV7-2 and TRBJ1-1; the match to TRBD1 covers 7 bases. The CDR3 is 15 amino acids. CDR1 and CDR2 (germline): SGHTA, FQGNSA. Trimming cost V 5 bases and J 5 bases; bases outside gene matches: 11. The CDR3 region has the DNA TGTGCCAGCAGCCTAAACCGGGACAGTAGGACTGAAGCTTTCTTT. As protein: CASSLNRDSRTEAFF.

The chain combines TRBV12-2 with TRBJ1-1; TRBD1 reflects the table's D call only, with no check against the DNA. TRBV12-2 corresponds to a pseudogene. The CDR3 covers 14 residues. CDR3 bases: TGTGCAAGTCGCGTGACAGCTGTAAACACTGAAGCTTTCTTT. It yields the protein CASRVTAVNTEAFF.

The V gene is TRBV30, the J gene TRBJ2-6; no clear D gene. Germline V CDR1 and CDR2: GTSNPN, SVGIG (reference sequence). This CDR3 contains 15 residues. Trimming took off 0 bases at V and 4 bases at J, with 10 bases between the two ends. Written as DNA, the CDR3 is TGTGCCTGGAGTGTACGGGTTTTGGGGGCCAACGTCCTGACTTTC. It specifies CAWSVRVLGANVLTF.

The V call is TRBV9, the J call TRBJ2-1; TRBD2 aligns across 16 bases. The CDR3 runs 18 residues. Germline CDR1 and CDR2: SGDLS and YYNGEE. Trimming took 3 bases from V and 6 from J; bases not matched to a gene: 9. In nucleotides, the CDR3 is TGTGCCAGCAGCGGAGGGACTAGCGGGGGGGCATTGAGCAATGAGCAGTTCTTC. Translation gives CASSGGTSGGALSNEQFF.

The rearrangement links TRBV7-8 to TRBJ2-7, with D possibly being TRBD2 (6 bases). The germline V gene encodes CDR1 SGHVS and CDR2 FQNEAQ. This CDR3 is 15 amino acids long. V was clipped by 2 bases and J by 5 bases, with 16 bases between them. The CDR3 DNA is TGTGCCAGCAGCTTAAGGATGACGGCGGGGCACGAGCAGTACTTC. This sequence encodes CASSLRMTAGHEQYF.

This sequence joins TRBV7-2 and TRBJ2-1; 9 nucleotides align to TRBD2. The V gene's germline CDR1 is SGHTA and CDR2 FQGNSA. V shed 6 bases, J shed 9 bases, and the junction held 9 bases outside the gene matches. The CDR3 has 14 amino acids. DNA for the CDR3: TGTGCCAGCAGGCCTAGCGGGGCCAGAGGTGAGCAGTTCTTC. Translating it yields CASRPSGARGEQFF. Drawing the rest from reference TRBV7-2 and TRBJ2-1, the complete variable domain is GAGVSQSPSNKVTEKGKDVELRCDPISGHTALYWYRQSLGQGLEFLIYFQGNSAPDKSGLPSDRFSAERTGGSVSTLTIQRTQQEDSAVYLCASRPSGARGEQFFGPGTRLTVL.

The genes are TRBV4-3 and TRBJ1-1; TRBD1 is a possible D gene (6 bases). Trimming removed 0 bases from V and 5 bases from J, with 19 bases in between. Germline V lookup: CDR1 LGHNA, CDR2 YSLEER. The CDR3 spans 17 residues. CDR3: CASSQDPDGGLGTEAFF. The CDR3 nucleotides are TGCGCCAGCAGCCAAGACCCCGACGGGGGGCTAGGGACTGAAGCTTTCTTT.

The table lists this clone with a few counts. V usage is TRBV6-1 and J usage is TRBJ2-7; weak D call: TRBD1 (5 bases). With 5 bases removed from V and 2 bases from J, the gap between germline ends came to 13 bases. Germline values: CDR1 MNHNS, CDR2 SASEGT. The CDR3 totals 14 residues. DNA for the CDR3: TGTGCCAGCAGTCCCCCGACAGACACCTACGAGCAGTACTTC. Its protein is CASSPPTDTYEQYF.

V usage is TRBV2 and J usage is TRBJ1-2, with a weak D call TRBD1 (5 bases). This CDR3 contains 14 residues. Germline values: CDR1 SNHLY, CDR2 FYNNEI. V was pared by 6 bases and J by 4 bases, with 15 bases between. DNA of the CDR3: TGTGCCAGCAGATTGGGACTGACCCCCTATGGCTACACCTTC. As protein: CASRLGLTPYGYTF.

The chain is built from TRBV21-1 and TRBJ2-5; the listed D gene, TRBD1, was not tested against the DNA. TRBV21-1 is labeled a pseudogene. The CDR3 has 17 residues. CDR3 amino acids: CASSKARRDRTDETQYF. DNA for the CDR3: TGTGCCAGCAGCAAAGCACGGCGGGACAGGACTGATGAGACCCAGTACTTC.